This T cell receptor (beta chain) was retrieved from a study of T cells in Graves' hyperthyroidism and ophthalmopathy. General study points: A model of 13 V-J pairs discriminated ophthalmopathy from stable hyperthyroidism.

RNA transcripts provided the source from which TCR beta CDR3 regions were amplified. HTBI primers were the set used in a first-round RT-PCR of the TCR CDR3. Via MiXCR, TCRdb re-called the multiplex PCR reads, giving one row per CDR3 protein. The sample holds a few hundred thousand distinct CDR3 sequences, around 15% seen once. An absence of ophthalmopathy progression within 18 months meant stable Graves' hyperthyroidism. Diagnoses were made from clinical symptoms, serum measures (thyroxine and TRAb), thyroid ultrasound and orbital computed tomography. This clonotype was found many times. The antigen is not known. This clonotype originated in a woman aged 18-29 years with Graves' hyperthyroidism. Sequenced: blood.

The CDR3 spells CAISQLAGGPGDTQYF. For the CDR3, the DNA is TGTGCCATCAGCCAACTAGCGGGAGGGCCTGGAGATACGCAGTATTTT. The J gene is TRBJ2-3, the V gene TRBV10-3, with TRBD2 matching over 13 bases. This CDR3 has 16 residues. Germline V gene lookup returns CDR1 ENHRY and CDR2 SYGVKD. With V trimmed by 6 bases and J by 5 bases, 8 bases remained unmatched.